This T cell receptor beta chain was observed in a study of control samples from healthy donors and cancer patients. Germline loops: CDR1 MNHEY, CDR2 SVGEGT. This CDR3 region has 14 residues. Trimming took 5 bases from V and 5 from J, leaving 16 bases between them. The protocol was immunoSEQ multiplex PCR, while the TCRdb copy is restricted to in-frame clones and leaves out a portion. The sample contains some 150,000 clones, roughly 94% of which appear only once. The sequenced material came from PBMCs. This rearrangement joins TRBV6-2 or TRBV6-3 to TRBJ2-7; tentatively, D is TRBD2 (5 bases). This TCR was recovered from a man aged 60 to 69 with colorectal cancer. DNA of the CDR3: TGTGCCAGCAGTGGTGTGACGAGGGCTAACGAGCAGTACTTC. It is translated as CASSGVTRANEQYF.